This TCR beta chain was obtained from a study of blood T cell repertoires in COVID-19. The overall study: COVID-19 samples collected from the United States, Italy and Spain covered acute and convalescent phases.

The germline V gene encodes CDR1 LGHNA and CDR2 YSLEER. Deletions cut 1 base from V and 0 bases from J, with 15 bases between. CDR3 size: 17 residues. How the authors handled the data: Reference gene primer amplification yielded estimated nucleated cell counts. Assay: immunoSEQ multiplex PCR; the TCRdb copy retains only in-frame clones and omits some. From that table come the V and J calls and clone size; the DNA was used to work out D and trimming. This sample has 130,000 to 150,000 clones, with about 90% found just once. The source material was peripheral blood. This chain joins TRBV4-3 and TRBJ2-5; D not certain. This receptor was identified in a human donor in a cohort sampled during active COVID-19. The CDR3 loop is CASSQGPRGGNQETQYF. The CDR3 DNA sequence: TGCGCCAGCAGCCAAGGCCCCCGTGGCGGTAACCAAGAGACCCAGTACTTC.